The 16 T cell receptor beta chains below were found in one sample sequenced in a study of CD8 T cells in ankylosing spondylitis. One entry per CDR3 protein results from TCRdb running MiXCR on the 5' RACE reads. The sample yields about 500,000 distinct CDR3 sequences, about an eighth seen once. These TCRs' antigens remain unknown. Study conclusions and caveats: Seven or eight highly homologous variants made up a TCR beta motif, and this motif appeared characteristic of ankylosing spondylitis blood.

Sequencing input: blood, either unsorted or a sorted T cell fraction (not recorded which). The receptor set was obtained from a male donor with ankylosing spondylitis.

The chain recombines TRBV5-6 with TRBJ2-1; no reliable D call. Germline V CDR1 and CDR2: SGHDT, YYEEEE. The germline V and J ends were trimmed by 4 bases and 5 bases, with 7 bases remaining between them. This CDR3 comprises 12 residues. The CDR3 reads CASSVLDNEQFF. In DNA form, the CDR3 reads TGTGCCAGCAGCGTCCTGGACAATGAGCAGTTCTTC.

This clonotype was observed a handful of times. The chain is built from TRBV29-1 and TRBJ2-3; TRBD2 matches at 9 bases. The CDR3 has 17 amino acids. The V gene end was trimmed by 1 base and the J gene end by 4 bases; junction bases not matched to a gene: 12. CDR1 is SQVTM, CDR2 ANQGSEA, per germline. CDR3 region: CSVEGGGRAILSDTQYF. The CDR3 bases are TGCAGCGTTGAAGGGGGCGGGAGGGCCATTTTATCAGATACGCAGTATTTT.

This clonotype has only a few counts. The rearrangement uses TRBV12-3 or TRBV12-4 and TRBJ2-1, with D hard to call. The CDR3 covers 14 residues. Trimming took 2 bases from V and 1 from J, leaving 6 bases between them. The CDR3 region has the DNA TGTGCCAGCAGTTTATATTCATCCTACAATGAGCAGTTCTTC. Amino acids: CASSLYSSYNEQFF.

The chain uses TRBV6-2 or TRBV6-3 and TRBJ2-2, with a tentative D call TRBD2 (5 bases). CDR1 and CDR2 (germline): MNHEY, SVGEGT. The CDR3 has 14 residues. Trimming cost V 7 bases and J 3 bases, with 12 bases left between them. The CDR3, as DNA: TGTGCCAGCATCCTCGACGGGGACACCGGGGAGCTGTTTTTT. This translates into CASILDGDTGELFF.

This clonotype was detected a few times. V is TRBV27 and J is TRBJ2-3, with 9 bases matching TRBD2. V shed 5 bases and J 5 bases; nucleotides not matched to a gene: 14. Germline V gene sequence: CDR1 MNHEY, CDR2 SMNVEV (reference sequence). There are 17 residues in the CDR3. This CDR3 is CASSPRGVAGVVDTQYF. CDR3 DNA sequence: TGTGCCAGCAGTCCCAGGGGAGTAGCGGGAGTTGTAGATACGCAGTATTTT.

J is TRBJ1-1 and V is TRBV4-2; D perhaps matches TRBD1 (5 bases). Germline CDR1 LGHNA, CDR2 YNFKEQ. This CDR3 region has 15 residues. V was shortened by 1 base and J by 4 bases, with 13 bases between the two germline ends. CDR3 nucleotide sequence: TGTGCCAGCAGCCAAGTAACCCCAAGGGGCACTGAAGCTTTCTTT. It codes for CASSQVTPRGTEAFF.

J is TRBJ1-3 and V is TRBV7-9; the D is unclear. This CDR3 has 12 residues. Germline lookup yields CDR1 SEHNR and CDR2 FQNEAQ (reference sequence). The V and J ends lost 5 bases and 4 bases respectively, with 6 bases between them. CDR3 sequence reads: CASSATGNTIYF. The CDR3 nucleotides read TGTGCCAGCAGCGCCACAGGAAACACCATATATTTT.

This clonotype was counted many times. The junction shows a germline mismatch at one end, possibly a read error. J is TRBJ2-5 and V is TRBV3-1, with a tentative D call TRBD1 (7 bases). The CDR3 runs to 16 residues. Germline CDR1 LGHDT, CDR2 YNNKEL (reference sequence). The CDR3 DNA follows: TGTGCCAGCAGCCAAGATCTCGGAGGGGGCCAAAAGACCCAGTACTTC. Protein product: CASSQDLGGGQKTQYF.

CDR3 in DNA: TGCAGCGTTAAAAGGGGACTAAACTCCTACGAGCAGTACTTC. It encodes CSVKRGLNSYEQYF. The chain has TRBV29-1 and TRBJ2-7; 7 bases match TRBD2. CDR3 size: 14 residues. Germline lookup yields CDR1 SQVTM and CDR2 ANQGSEA. Unmatched junction bases numbered 7, after V lost 5 bases and J lost 0 bases.

This clonotype was observed at least ten times. This rearrangement joins TRBV5-1 to TRBJ2-3, with a tentative D call TRBD2 (5 bases). V was clipped by 3 bases and J by 4 bases, with 15 bases between them. The CDR3 runs 15 residues. The germline V gene has CDR1 SGHRS and CDR2 YFSETQ. For the CDR3, the DNA is TGCGCCAGCAGCTGGTCTGGCGGGTTCGCAGATACGCAGTATTTT. The encoded protein is CASSWSGGFADTQYF. Combining the CDR3 with reference TRBV5-1 and TRBJ2-3 gives the whole variable domain KAGVTQTPRYLIKTRGQQVTLSCSPISGHRSVSWYQQTPGQGLQFLFEYFSETQRNKGNFPGRFSGRQFSNSRSEMNVSTLELGDSALYLCASSWSGGFADTQYFGPGTRLTVL.

The chain uses TRBV24-1 and TRBJ1-5; 9 bases map to TRBD1. Trimming at V came to 6 bases and at J to 0 bases, leaving 2 bases not matched to a gene. Germline lookup yields CDR1 KGHDR and CDR2 SFDVKD. This CDR3 contains 15 residues. The CDR3 DNA reads as TGTGCCACCAGTAGGGGACAGGGTAGCAATCAGCCCCAGCATTTT. It yields the protein CATSRGQGSNQPQHF.

This clonotype was counted between two and nine times. The rearrangement uses TRBV5-5 and TRBJ2-2; TRBD2 agrees at 8 bases. The J segment lost 7 bases and the V segment lost 2 bases, leaving 7 bases of the junction unmatched. This CDR3 comprises 15 residues. Per the germline V gene, CDR1 is SGHKS and CDR2 is YYEKEE (reference sequence). CDR3 sequence (DNA): TGTGCCAGCAGCTTTGACGGGAGGGCCAGCGGGGAGCTGTTTTTT. Protein product: CASSFDGRASGELFF.

This clonotype was counted many times. The rearrangement uses TRBV5-1 and TRBJ1-1; D remains ambiguous. The V gene's germline CDR1 is SGHRS and CDR2 YFSETQ. This CDR3 is built from 14 residues. Deletions cut 0 bases from V and 0 bases from J, with 6 bases between. In DNA, the CDR3 is TGCGCCAGCAGCTTGGATTCAATGAACACTGAAGCTTTCTTT. Its translation is CASSLDSMNTEAFF.

The chain uses TRBV5-1 and TRBJ2-7; tentatively, D is TRBD2 (6 bases). CDR3 length equals 14 residues. Germline-derived CDR1 and CDR2 are SGHRS and YFSETQ. V lost 0 bases to trimming and J lost 5 bases, with 12 bases between them. The CDR3 nucleotides read TGCGCCAGCAGCTTGGGCCAGGGAGGAGACGAGCAGTACGTC. Translated: CASSLGQGGDEQYV.

This clonotype has ten or more counts. The rearrangement joins TRBV7-8 to TRBJ2-1; the match to TRBD1 covers 8 bases. CDR3 length equals 14 residues. V shed 2 bases, J shed 9 bases, and the junction held 6 bases outside the gene matches. Per the germline V gene, CDR1 is SGHVS and CDR2 is FQNEAQ. The CDR3 spells CASSLTWQGAEQFF. In DNA form, the CDR3 reads TGTGCCAGCAGCTTAACATGGCAGGGGGCTGAGCAGTTCTTC.

The CDR3 spells CASSLGLGPSSYNEQFF. The CDR3 DNA follows: TGTGCCAGCAGCTTAGGCCTCGGACCGAGCTCCTACAATGAGCAGTTCTTC. The rearrangement joins TRBV11-2 to TRBJ2-1; D is unclear. Germline values: CDR1 SGHAT, CDR2 FQNNGV. V was shortened by 1 base and J by 0 bases, with 13 bases between the two germline ends. The CDR3 totals 17 residues.